This T cell receptor (beta chain) originates from a study of T cell repertoires in cytomegalovirus infection. Study in general: Both a matching HLA type and CMV infection were indicated by public TCR beta signatures.

TCRdb ran MiXCR on the reads and lists one entry per CDR3 protein. The sample lists approximately 470,000 distinct CDR3 sequences, approximately 46% seen once, with around 45% in the top ten. In its sample, this clonotype was seen once. Its target is unknown. The CDR3 totals 15 residues. The germline CDR1 and CDR2 sequences are MGHDK and SYGVNS. With V trimmed by 10 bases and J by 7 bases, 15 bases remained unmatched. The receptor was derived from a human donor in good health (CMV status not recorded). Some clones in this sample may be carry-over from other donors' samples. V is TRBV25-1 and J is TRBJ2-5, with 10 bases matching TRBD2. The source material was cultured PBMCs, sampled from culture after CMV antigen stimulation. DNA for the CDR3: TGTGCCACCGAGGGAAGGACAAGCGGGAGGGGGACCCAGTACTTC. It translates to CATEGRTSGRGTQYF.